This entry lists 25 T cell receptor beta chains sequenced from one sample in a study of OX40 agonist ivuxolimab in advanced cancers. Clones were sequenced by immunoSEQ multiplex PCR, and TCRdb holds only the in-frame ones, with some missing. The sample carries tens of thousands of clones, less than 90% recorded once. The sample was CD4+ or CD8+ T cells sorted from blood, taken in a trial of the OX40 agonist ivuxolimab. These receptors all stem from an adult with an advanced solid tumor such as melanoma, head and neck, liver or kidney cancer.

CDR3 in amino acids: CASSYPSTTNEKLFF. CDR3 bases: TGTGCCAGCAGCTACCCATCGACAACTAATGAAAAACTGTTTTTT. This chain links TRBV7-9 with TRBJ1-4; no firm D call. The length of the CDR3 is 15 residues. Germline V gene sequence: CDR1 SEHNR, CDR2 FQNEAQ (reference sequence). With 4 bases removed from V and 0 bases from J, the gap between germline ends came to 9 bases.

The V and J genes are TRBV7-9 and TRBJ1-5; maybe TRBD1 (5 bases). V was trimmed by 3 bases and J by 6 bases, leaving 12 bases between them. The germline V gene encodes CDR1 SEHNR and CDR2 FQNEAQ (reference sequence). This CDR3 contains 14 residues. CDR3 nucleotide sequence: TGTGCCAGCAGCTTCCAGGGAGTGGGTCAGCCCCAGCATTTT. It encodes CASSFQGVGQPQHF.

The J gene is TRBJ2-1, the V gene TRBV9; no reliable D call. Germline lookup yields CDR1 SGDLS and CDR2 YYNGEE. Trimming took 0 bases from V and 6 from J, leaving 7 bases between them. This CDR3 spans 13 amino acids. The CDR3 DNA reads TGTGCCAGCAGCGTAGCAATGGTCAATGAGCAGTTCTTC. Amino acid sequence: CASSVAMVNEQFF.

This sequence joins TRBV11-3 and TRBJ2-1, with D possibly being TRBD2 (5 bases). V was trimmed by 0 bases and J by 5 bases, leaving 20 bases between them. This CDR3 contains 18 residues. Looked up from germline, CDR1 is SGHNT and CDR2 is YENEEA. The DNA of the CDR3 is TGTGCCAGCAGCTTAGATTCCCTCCGAACTAGGCTGGACAATGAGCAGTTCTTC. Its translation: CASSLDSLRTRLDNEQFF.

The chain couples TRBV11-2 to TRBJ1-2; D is possibly TRBD1 (5 bases). Germline-derived CDR1 and CDR2 are SGHAT and FQNNGV. This CDR3 contains 15 residues. The V end lost 0 bases, the J end lost 4 bases, and 12 bases lay between the germline ends. CDR3 protein: CASSLEPGGIYGYTF. Written as DNA, the CDR3 is TGTGCCAGCAGCTTAGAACCCGGGGGTATCTATGGCTACACCTTC.

This clone has just a few counts. In nucleotides, the CDR3 is TGTGCCAGCCAAGAAACTAATGAAAAACTGTTTTTT. Translating gives CASQETNEKLFF. The chain couples TRBV28 to TRBJ1-4; D is unresolved. Germline lookup yields CDR1 MDHEN and CDR2 SYDVKM. The CDR3 sequence is 12 residues long. V shed 8 bases and J shed 1 base, with 5 bases lying between them.

This clone was observed a single time. The rearrangement joins TRBV5-4 to TRBJ2-3; 12 bases line up with TRBD1. The V segment lost 4 bases and the J segment 9 bases; nucleotides outside the gene matches: 9. This CDR3 has 15 amino acids. The germline CDR1 and CDR2 sequences are SGHNT and YYREEE (reference sequence). The CDR3 DNA reads as TGTGCCAGCAGCCCCCCGGGACAGGGGGCGCGAACGCAGTATTTT. Translated: CASSPPGQGARTQYF. The variable domain in full, with the rest retrieved from reference TRBV5-4 and TRBJ2-3, is ETGVTQSPTHLIKTRGQQVTLRCSSQSGHNTVSWYQQALGQGPQFIFQYYREEENGRGNFPPRFSGLQFPNYSSELNVNALELDDSALYLCASSPPGQGARTQYFGPGTRLTVL.

The chain joins TRBV2 to TRBJ2-7, with TRBD1 matching over 9 bases. The trim removed 9 bases at V and 6 bases at J, leaving 18 bases unmatched. Germline CDR1 SNHLY, CDR2 FYNNEI. The CDR3 extends over 16 amino acids. CDR3 amino acids: CARGRDPDRGNAEQYF. DNA for the CDR3: TGTGCCAGAGGGCGAGACCCCGACAGGGGGAACGCCGAGCAGTACTTC.

The chain recombines TRBV6-5 with TRBJ1-1; perhaps TRBD1 as D (6 bases). The CDR3 has 13 amino acids. V was cut by 6 bases and J by 1 base, with 9 bases left in between. CDR1 is MNHEY and CDR2 is SVGAGI in the germline V gene. CDR3 DNA: TGTGCCAGCAGCAAGACAGGGAACACTGAAGCTTTCTTT. Translated, it gives CASSKTGNTEAFF.

The chain combines TRBV19 with TRBJ2-7; TRBD1 matches at 7 bases. The CDR3 is made up of 14 amino acids. Germline CDR1 is LNHDA and CDR2 is SQIVND (reference sequence). Trimming took 5 bases from V and 2 from J; bases not matched to a gene: 6. The DNA for the CDR3 is TGTGCCAGTAGTTTCCGGGACAGTACCTACGAGCAGTACTTC. It yields the protein CASSFRDSTYEQYF.

This clone was seen a few times. This chain links TRBV2 with TRBJ2-1; 7 nucleotides match TRBD2. The V gene end was trimmed by 10 bases and the J gene end by 5 bases; junction bases not matched to a gene: 11. Germline-derived CDR1 and CDR2 are SNHLY and FYNNEI. The CDR3 covers 14 residues. The CDR3 region has the DNA TGTGCCACCGCCCGGGGAGGGCGGAACAATGAGCAGTTCTTC. Its protein product is CATARGGRNNEQFF.

This chain connects TRBV7-9 to TRBJ2-5; 13 positions agree with TRBD2. J was trimmed by 1 base and V by 8 bases; bases with no gene match: 10. Germline lookup yields CDR1 SEHNR and CDR2 FQNEAQ (reference sequence). CDR3 length: 17 residues. The CDR3 nucleotides are TGTGCCAGCTGTAAATGGGGACTAGCGGGGACCCAAGAGACCCAGTACTTC. It yields the protein CASCKWGLAGTQETQYF.

This chain joins TRBV6-5 and TRBJ2-2; 7 bases agree with TRBD1. The CDR3 runs 16 residues. The germline V gene has CDR1 MNHEY and CDR2 SVGAGI. The J segment lost 1 base and the V segment lost 2 bases, leaving 4 bases of the junction unmatched. CDR3 sequence reads: CASSYRGLGNTGELFF. The CDR3 DNA is TGTGCCAGCAGTTACAGGGGGCTGGGGAACACCGGGGAGCTGTTTTTT.

The CDR3 DNA follows: TGTGCCAGCAGCCCAAGCCGAGGGGGCCTTAGCACAGATACGCAGTATTTT. Translated, it gives CASSPSRGGLSTDTQYF. The rearrangement links TRBV7-2 to TRBJ2-3; TRBD1 matches at 7 bases. Germline values: CDR1 SGHTA, CDR2 FQGNSA. CDR3 length equals 17 residues. V shed 5 bases, J shed 0 bases, and the junction held 11 bases outside the gene matches. The full variable domain, in which reference TRBV7-2 and TRBJ2-3 provide the parts outside the CDR3, is GAGVSQSPSNKVTEKGKDVELRCDPISGHTALYWYRQSLGQGLEFLIYFQGNSAPDKSGLPSDRFSAERTGGSVSTLTIQRTQQEDSAVYLCASSPSRGGLSTDTQYFGPGTRLTVL.

In the case of this clone: Other DNA sequences in this sample translate to the same CDR3. The chain joins TRBV6-5 to TRBJ1-3; D is unresolved. V was clipped by 0 bases and J by 0 bases, with 9 bases between them. Germline CDR1 reads MNHEY; CDR2 reads SVGAGI. CDR3 size: 16 residues. This chain's CDR3 is CASSYSGSGSGNTIYF. In DNA, the CDR3 is TGTGCCAGCAGTTACTCCGGCAGCGGCTCTGGAAACACCATATATTTT.

The rearrangement joins TRBV5-1 to TRBJ2-4, with D possibly matching TRBD1 (6 bases). V gave up 2 bases and J gave up 8 bases, with 14 bases separating them. Germline V CDR1 and CDR2: SGHRS, YFSETQ. The CDR3 has 14 residues. The CDR3 sequence is CASSLSSPGDIQYF. The CDR3 DNA is TGCGCCAGCAGCTTAAGCTCCCCAGGGGACATTCAGTACTTC.

The J gene is TRBJ2-7, the V gene TRBV21-1; TRBD1, the table's D call, lacks a check against the DNA. TRBV21-1 is flagged as a pseudogene. This CDR3 region has 18 residues. CDR3 in DNA: TGTGCCAGCAGCAACACCGGGACAGGGAAAAGACTGTCCTACGAGCAGTACTTC. Amino acids: CASSNTGTGKRLSYEQYF.

The J gene is TRBJ2-1, the V gene TRBV25-1, with TRBD2 identical over 8 bases. Germline V CDR1 and CDR2: MGHDK, SYGVNS. This CDR3 has 16 residues. The CDR3 DNA sequence: TGTCCAACCAGGACGCCGGGAGGGCCGAAAGACAATGAGCAGTTCTTC. It encodes CPTRTPGGPKDNEQFF.

V and J are TRBV30 and TRBJ2-1; TRBD2 matches at 14 bases. CDR1 GTSNPN and CDR2 SVGIG come from the germline V gene (reference sequence). The J segment lost 6 bases and the V segment lost 4 bases, leaving 8 bases of the junction unmatched. The CDR3 sequence is 16 residues long. The CDR3 DNA sequence: TGTGCCTGGATACCCAAGACTAGCGGGGGGGCCAATGAGCAGTTCTTC. This translates into CAWIPKTSGGANEQFF.

This clone was observed a single time. CDR3 in amino acids: CAWTPRRDTQYF. The DNA of the CDR3 is TGTGCCTGGACCCCGCGGAGAGATACGCAGTATTTT. The V call is TRBV30, the J call TRBJ2-3, with D unresolved. Germline V lookup: CDR1 GTSNPN, CDR2 SVGIG (reference sequence). The CDR3 extends over 12 amino acids. V lost 4 bases, J lost 5 bases, and 10 bases lay in between.

The chain carries TRBV5-5 and TRBJ2-5; 9 nucleotides agree with TRBD2. CDR3 length: 16 amino acids. The J segment lost 0 bases and the V segment lost 2 bases, leaving 5 bases of the junction unmatched. Germline CDR1 and CDR2: SGHKS and YYEKEE (reference sequence). The CDR3: CASSLLAGRDQETQYF. CDR3 bases: TGTGCCAGCAGCTTACTAGCGGGCAGGGACCAAGAGACCCAGTACTTC.

The rearrangement joins TRBV4-3 to TRBJ2-4; 7 nucleotides agree with TRBD2. The CDR3 runs 13 residues. V was pared by 0 bases and J by 13 bases, with 6 bases of the junction left unmatched. CDR1 LGHNA and CDR2 YSLEER come from the germline V gene. CDR3 DNA: TGCGCCAGCAGCCAAGATCTCCGGGACTACCAGTACTTC. Protein sequence: CASSQDLRDYQYF.

Written as DNA, the CDR3 is TGTGCCAGCAGCTTCGGGACAGGGGACCACGAGCAGTACTTC. As protein: CASSFGTGDHEQYF. J is TRBJ2-7 and V is TRBV5-8; 10 bases line up with TRBD1. With V trimmed by 2 bases and J by 5 bases, 4 bases remained unmatched. CDR3 length: 14 residues. The germline V gene encodes CDR1 SGHTS and CDR2 YDEGEE.

The genes are TRBV11-3 and TRBJ2-5; 13 bases line up with TRBD2. CDR1 and CDR2 (germline): SGHNT, YENEEA. CDR3 length equals 15 residues. Trimming removed 1 base from V and 5 bases from J; junction bases left unmatched: 1. This CDR3 is CASSLGTSGSETQYF. CDR3 DNA sequence: TGTGCCAGCAGCTTAGGGACTAGCGGGAGTGAGACCCAGTACTTC.

V and J are TRBV29-1 and TRBJ2-7, with 7 bases aligning to TRBD1. V was clipped by 5 bases and J by 7 bases; unmatched bases: 5. CDR3 length: 11 residues. The germline V gene encodes CDR1 SQVTM and CDR2 ANQGSEA. CDR3 sequence: CSVSDRQEQYF. CDR3 bases: TGCAGCGTTTCGGACAGGCAGGAGCAGTACTTC.